This T cell receptor (beta chain) was recorded in a study of blood T cell repertoires in COVID-19. The overall study: PBMCs, B-cell-depleted T cells, or T cells provided the cDNA or gDNA that made up the material.

The CDR3 totals 16 residues. Germline-derived CDR1 and CDR2 are LGHDT and YNNKEL (reference sequence). Trimming took 3 bases from V and 5 from J; bases not matched to a gene: 7. TCRdb's table, derived via immunoSEQ multiplex PCR, lists solely in-frame clones and lacks some. The sample lists 110,000 to 150,000 clones; 80% were seen once. The V call is TRBV3-1 (or the pseudogene TRBV3-2), the J call TRBJ2-4; 10 nucleotides line up with TRBD2. This TCR was sampled from a man between 65 and 85 years old who had recovered from COVID-19. Specimen: peripheral blood. The CDR3 reads CASSHTSGKGQNIQYF. CDR3 coding DNA: TGTGCCAGCAGCCACACTAGCGGGAAGGGTCAAAACATTCAGTACTTC.